Each of the 26 T cell receptor beta chains below was sequenced from the same sample in a study of blood T cells in healthy people across ages. Together with a sample-barcoded 5' primer, a J-beta primer mix was included in a second PCR lasting about 7 to 12 cycles. Using its own MiXCR run on the 5' RACE reads, TCRdb lists one record per CDR3 protein. The sample has 550,000 to 800,000 distinct CDR3 sequences; roughly 30% are singletons. Sequencing input: blood. The receptors derive from a woman older than 75 in good health.

This clonotype has just a few counts. J is TRBJ1-5 and V is TRBV20-1, with 11 bases identical to TRBD1. The CDR3 contains 17 residues. J gave up 6 bases and V 6 bases, and 16 bases lay outside the gene matches. Germline assignment: CDR1 DFQATT and CDR2 SNEGSKA (reference sequence). The CDR3 loop reads CSALYAGTGGDGQPQHF. CDR3 nucleotide sequence: TGCAGTGCGCTCTACGCGGGGACAGGGGGAGACGGTCAGCCCCAGCATTTT.

Many counts were recorded for this clonotype. This rearrangement joins TRBV29-1 to TRBJ2-5; D is ambiguous. The CDR3 is 11 amino acids. Trimming cost V 8 bases and J 4 bases, with 11 bases left between them. CDR1 is SQVTM and CDR2 is ANQGSEA in the germline V gene. CDR3 in amino acids: CSKRTGETQYF. The CDR3, as DNA: TGCAGCAAAAGAACTGGAGAGACCCAGTACTTC.

V usage is TRBV20-1 and J usage is TRBJ1-1; D perhaps matches TRBD1 (6 bases). The CDR3 contains 15 residues. V was shortened by 5 bases and J by 5 bases, with 21 bases between the two germline ends. Germline CDR1 reads DFQATT; CDR2 reads SNEGSKA (reference sequence). This CDR3 reads CSAPPWGREVTEAFF. The CDR3 DNA reads TGCAGTGCTCCCCCCTGGGGGCGCGAGGTTACTGAAGCTTTCTTT.

Ten or more counts support this clonotype. This chain links TRBV7-3 with TRBJ2-3, with TRBD1 matching over 7 bases. The CDR3 is 14 amino acids. The V segment lost 5 bases and the J segment 4 bases; nucleotides outside the gene matches: 6. CDR1 and CDR2 from the germline V gene are SGHTA and FQGTGA. CDR3 sequence reads: CASSVQGNPDTQYF. CDR3 sequence (DNA): TGTGCCAGCAGCGTACAGGGGAACCCAGATACGCAGTATTTT.

With respect to this clonotype: With a much larger clone just one base away, this may be a read error. The rearrangement uses TRBV5-1 and TRBJ2-7; the match to TRBD1 covers 8 bases. V was clipped by 0 bases and J by 7 bases; unmatched bases: 9. CDR3 size: 15 residues. Germline-derived CDR1 and CDR2 are SGHRS and YFSETQ. CDR3 nucleotide sequence: TGCGCCAGCAGCTTGGGAGGACAGGGAAGGGTTGAGCAGTACTTC. It codes for CASSLGGQGRVEQYF.

This clonotype is a singleton in its sample. V is TRBV6-6 and J is TRBJ2-2, with 9 nucleotides matching TRBD1. J was trimmed by 4 bases and V by 5 bases; bases with no gene match: 8. Germline V gene sequence: CDR1 MNHNY, CDR2 SVGAGI (reference sequence). This CDR3 comprises 16 residues. As DNA, the CDR3 is TGTGCCAGCAGTCTCACAGGGGGCGCGGGCACCGGGGAGCTGTTTTTT. Translating gives CASSLTGGAGTGELFF.

In its sample, this clonotype was seen many times. The chain carries TRBV6-1 and TRBJ1-1; D is uncertain. Germline V CDR1 and CDR2: MNHNS, SASEGT. This CDR3 comprises 14 residues. The ends were cut back, 6 bases at V and 0 bases at J, with 11 bases in the middle. The DNA of the CDR3 is TGTGCCAGCAGCCTACAGTACATGAACACTGAAGCTTTCTTT. This encodes CASSLQYMNTEAFF.

The V gene is TRBV29-1, the J gene TRBJ1-1, with D unresolved. This CDR3 has 11 residues. The germline CDR1 and CDR2 sequences are SQVTM and ANQGSEA. Trimming took off 7 bases at V and 2 bases at J, with 8 bases between the two ends. The CDR3 DNA sequence: TGCAGCGCTCGAATTAACACTGAAGCTTTCTTT. Its protein product is CSARINTEAFF.

The table lists this clonotype with many counts. V and J are TRBV12-3 or TRBV12-4 and TRBJ2-3; 8 nucleotides agree with TRBD2. This CDR3 comprises 15 residues. V trimming: 6 bases; J trimming: 3 bases; junction bases outside the gene matches: 8. DNA of the CDR3: TGTGCCAGCAGACCTAGCGGGCCCTCAACAGATACGCAGTATTTT. Translation gives CASRPSGPSTDTQYF.

The V call is TRBV10-3, the J call TRBJ2-1, with 10 bases lining up with TRBD2. The germline V gene encodes CDR1 ENHRY and CDR2 SYGVKD. Trimming removed 0 bases from V and 7 bases from J; junction bases left unmatched: 3. The CDR3 has 15 amino acids. CDR3 nucleotides: TGTGCCATCAGTGAGTCGGAAGCGGGGGGGAATGAGCAGTTCTTC. Translation: CAISESEAGGNEQFF.

The chain is built from TRBV5-1 and TRBJ2-1, with D perhaps matching TRBD1 (6 bases). The J call is uncertain, as TRBJ2-7 better fits the DNA end. CDR3 length: 13 amino acids. Germline V gives CDR1 SGHRS, CDR2 YFSETQ. The CDR3 here is CASSLQGIGEQYF. The DNA of the CDR3 is TGCGCCAGCAGCCTACAGGGTATTGGGGAGCAGTACTTC.

Concerning this clonotype: This may come from a read error, since a much larger clone is one base off. The chain combines TRBV20-1 with TRBJ2-7; 10 nucleotides agree with TRBD2. Germline loops: CDR1 DFQATT, CDR2 SNEGSKA (reference sequence). The CDR3 is 15 residues long. Trimming at V came to 0 bases and at J to 11 bases, leaving 13 bases not matched to a gene. CDR3 DNA: TGCAGTGCTAGAGAACAGCGGGGGGGAGGGGAGACCAAGTACTTC. Its translation is CSAREQRGGGETKYF.

V usage is TRBV30 and J usage is TRBJ2-7; no clear D. This CDR3 comprises 17 residues. CDR1 GTSNPN and CDR2 SVGIG come from the germline V gene (reference sequence). Trimming took 0 bases from V and 1 from J, leaving 19 bases between them. This CDR3 is CAWSVNLVHVPSYEQYF. The CDR3 nucleotides read TGTGCCTGGAGTGTAAACTTAGTCCACGTCCCGTCCTACGAGCAGTACTTC.

In its sample, this clonotype was seen once. The chain has TRBV6-2 or TRBV6-3 and TRBJ1-5; D remains ambiguous. V was cut by 7 bases and J by 0 bases, with 19 bases left in between. Looked up from germline, CDR1 is MNHEY and CDR2 is SVGEGT. This CDR3 spans 17 amino acids. Written as DNA, the CDR3 is TGTGCCAGCACCAGGAGAGGGAGGTGGTTTAGCAATCAGCCCCAGCATTTT. It is translated as CASTRRGRWFSNQPQHF.

In its sample, this clonotype was seen many times. The chain recombines TRBV5-1 with TRBJ2-2, with D perhaps TRBD2 (6 bases). The CDR3 length is 15 residues. Germline CDR1 SGHRS, CDR2 YFSETQ. Trimming stripped 7 bases from V and 1 base from J, with 14 bases between. CDR3 nucleotide sequence: TGCGCCAGCTGGGCGGGACGCCAGAACACCGGGGAGCTGTTTTTT. This gives the protein CASWAGRQNTGELFF.

In this sample, this clonotype turned up many times. This may be a read error: a much more frequent sequence differs by one nucleotide. The chain has TRBV4-1 and TRBJ1-4, with D unresolved. Germline V gene lookup returns CDR1 MGHRA and CDR2 YSYEKL. The CDR3 has 15 amino acids. CDR3 amino acids: CASSPKQPRSEKRFF. DNA for the CDR3: TGCGCCAGCAGCCCGAAACAACCCCGGAGTGAAAAACGGTTTTTT.

About this clonotype itself: Being one base from a much bigger clone, this may be a read error. This chain joins TRBV11-2 and TRBJ2-7, with TRBD2 identical over 8 bases. CDR3 size: 16 residues. In germline, CDR1 is SGHAT, CDR2 FQNNGV. V shed 1 base and J 0 bases; nucleotides not matched to a gene: 5. CDR3 loop: CASSLVSGSLSYEQYF. CDR3 DNA: TGTGCCAGCAGCTTAGTGAGCGGGAGCCTCTCCTACGAGCAGTACTTC.

V usage is TRBV6-5 and J usage is TRBJ2-1; the D gene is possibly TRBD2 (5 bases). Germline values: CDR1 MNHEY, CDR2 SVGAGI. The CDR3 covers 12 residues. V was trimmed by 4 bases and J by 13 bases, leaving 14 bases between them. In DNA form, the CDR3 reads TGTGCCAGCAGTTCCCCCGGGATAACTCAGTTCTTC. This codes for CASSSPGITQFF.

Concerning this clonotype itself: A read error is possible here, since a much larger clone lies one base away. The V gene is TRBV6-2 or TRBV6-3, the J gene TRBJ2-1; D is perhaps TRBD1 (6 bases). The ends were cut back, 5 bases at V and 2 bases at J, with 19 bases in the middle. Germline loops: CDR1 MNHEY, CDR2 SVGEGT. This CDR3 region has 17 residues. In DNA form, the CDR3 reads TGTGCCAGCAGTCCTTACAGGACAGCCCTGACCTACAATGAGCAGTTCTTC. Residues: CASSPYRTALTYNEQFF.

There are many counts of this clonotype. The chain is built from TRBV4-2 and TRBJ1-4; D unresolved. The V end lost 0 bases, the J end lost 1 base, and 6 bases lay between the germline ends. This CDR3 comprises 15 residues. CDR1 and CDR2 from the germline V gene are LGHNA and YNFKEQ. This chain's CDR3 is CASSQDPLTNEKLFF. Written as DNA, the CDR3 is TGTGCCAGCAGCCAAGATCCGCTAACTAATGAAAAACTGTTTTTT.

This clonotype showed up many times. V gene TRBV7-3 combines with J gene TRBJ2-1; 10 nucleotides line up with TRBD2. Germline lookup yields CDR1 SGHTA and CDR2 FQGTGA. J lost 1 base, V lost 1 base, and 7 bases had no gene match. The CDR3 extends over 18 amino acids. CDR3 sequence reads: CASSLNPGLAASYNEQFF. The CDR3 DNA is TGTGCCAGCAGCTTAAACCCCGGACTAGCGGCTTCCTACAATGAGCAGTTCTTC.

In the case of this clonotype: A clone one base away is much larger, so this may be a read error. The chain carries TRBV14 and TRBJ1-2; 8 bases are a match to TRBD1. The CDR3 contains 15 residues. The trim removed 1 base at V and 1 base at J, leaving 2 bases unmatched. From germline, CDR1 is SGHDN and CDR2 FVKESK. CDR3 nucleotide sequence: TGTGCCAGCAGCCAAGGGGGACAGGATAACTATGGCTACACCTTC. Its translation is CASSQGGQDNYGYTF.

This clonotype was detected ten times or more. The J gene is TRBJ2-5, the V gene TRBV15; D is possibly TRBD1 or TRBD2 (5 bases each). The CDR3 totals 16 residues. The germline gives CDR1 LNHNV, CDR2 YYDKDF (reference sequence). Trimming took 2 bases from V and 1 from J, leaving 14 bases between them. This CDR3 is CATSRNMPGTQETQYF. CDR3 nucleotide sequence: TGTGCCACCAGCAGAAACATGCCCGGGACCCAAGAGACCCAGTACTTC.

A word on this clonotype: One base away lies a much larger clone, so this may be a sequencing read error. The chain recombines TRBV2 with TRBJ2-1, with 9 bases that match TRBD2. The CDR3 has 12 amino acids. The germline CDR1 and CDR2 sequences are SNHLY and FYNNEI. Trimming removed 11 bases from V and 3 bases from J; junction bases left unmatched: 2. This CDR3 reads CAASGVYNEQFF. The CDR3 region has the DNA TGTGCCGCTAGCGGGGTCTACAATGAGCAGTTCTTC.

This clonotype occurred once. The V gene is TRBV5-1, the J gene TRBJ2-1; possible D gene TRBD1, 6 bases. This CDR3 has 15 residues. The V gene lost 0 bases and the J gene lost 8 bases, with 15 bases spanning the gap. CDR1 and CDR2 from the germline V gene are SGHRS and YFSETQ. CDR3 sequence reads: CASSLVLGAGDEQFF. CDR3 sequence (DNA): TGCGCCAGCAGCTTGGTCCTGGGGGCCGGGGATGAGCAGTTCTTC.

This chain uses TRBV20-1 with TRBJ2-4; the D is unclear. The J call may be wrong; the DNA end is better matched by TRBJ2-7. Germline V gene lookup returns CDR1 DFQATT and CDR2 SNEGSKA (reference sequence). The length of the CDR3 is 13 residues. Here the CDR3 DNA reads TGCAGTGCTATTCGACTGCCCCCCTACGAGCAGTACTTC. Its protein is CSAIRLPPYEQYF.